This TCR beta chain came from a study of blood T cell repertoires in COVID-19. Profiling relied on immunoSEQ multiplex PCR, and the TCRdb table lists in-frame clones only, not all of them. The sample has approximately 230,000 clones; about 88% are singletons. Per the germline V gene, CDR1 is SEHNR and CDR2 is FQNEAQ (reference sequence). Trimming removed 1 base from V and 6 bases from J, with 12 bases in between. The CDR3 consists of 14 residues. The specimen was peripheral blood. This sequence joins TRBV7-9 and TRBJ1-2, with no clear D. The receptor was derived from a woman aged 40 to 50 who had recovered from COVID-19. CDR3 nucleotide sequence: TGTGCCAGCAGCTTAGTTGCAACTACCCATGGCTACACCTTC. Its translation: CASSLVATTHGYTF.